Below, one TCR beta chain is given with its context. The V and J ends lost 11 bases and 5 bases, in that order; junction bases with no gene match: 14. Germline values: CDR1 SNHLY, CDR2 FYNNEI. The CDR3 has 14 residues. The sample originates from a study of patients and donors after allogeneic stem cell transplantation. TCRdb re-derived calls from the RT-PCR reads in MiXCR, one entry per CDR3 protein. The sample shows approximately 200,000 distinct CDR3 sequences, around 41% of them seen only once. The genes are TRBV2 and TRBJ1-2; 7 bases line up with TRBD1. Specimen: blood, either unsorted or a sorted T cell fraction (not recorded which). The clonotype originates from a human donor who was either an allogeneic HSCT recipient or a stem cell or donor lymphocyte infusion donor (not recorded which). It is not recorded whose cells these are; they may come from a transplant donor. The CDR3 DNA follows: TGTGCCGGAACCAGCGTATACAGGGGTTATGGCTACACCTTC. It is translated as CAGTSVYRGYGYTF. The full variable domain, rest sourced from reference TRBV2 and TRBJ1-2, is EPEVTQTPSHQVTQMGQEVILRCVPISNHLYFYWYRQILGQKVEFLVSFYNNEISEKSEIFDDQFSVERPDGSNFTLKIRSTKLEDSAMYFCAGTSVYRGYGYTFGSGTRLTVV.